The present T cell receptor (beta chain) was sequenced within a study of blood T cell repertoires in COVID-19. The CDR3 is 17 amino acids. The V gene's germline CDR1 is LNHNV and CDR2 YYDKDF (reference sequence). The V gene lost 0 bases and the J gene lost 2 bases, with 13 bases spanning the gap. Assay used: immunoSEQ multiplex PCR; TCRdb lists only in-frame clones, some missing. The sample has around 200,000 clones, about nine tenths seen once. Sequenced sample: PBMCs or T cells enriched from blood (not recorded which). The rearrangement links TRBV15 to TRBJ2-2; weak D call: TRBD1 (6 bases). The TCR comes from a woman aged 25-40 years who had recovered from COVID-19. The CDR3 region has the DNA TGTGCCACCAGCAGAGAGACGGGGACAATAAACACCGGGGAGCTGTTTTTT. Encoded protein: CATSRETGTINTGELFF. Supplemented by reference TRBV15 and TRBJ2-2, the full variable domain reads DAMVIQNPRYQVTQFGKPVTLSCSQTLNHNVMYWYQQKSSQAPKLLFHYYDKDFNNEADTPDNFQSRRPNTSFCFLDIRSPGLGDTAMYLCATSRETGTINTGELFFGEGSRLTVL.